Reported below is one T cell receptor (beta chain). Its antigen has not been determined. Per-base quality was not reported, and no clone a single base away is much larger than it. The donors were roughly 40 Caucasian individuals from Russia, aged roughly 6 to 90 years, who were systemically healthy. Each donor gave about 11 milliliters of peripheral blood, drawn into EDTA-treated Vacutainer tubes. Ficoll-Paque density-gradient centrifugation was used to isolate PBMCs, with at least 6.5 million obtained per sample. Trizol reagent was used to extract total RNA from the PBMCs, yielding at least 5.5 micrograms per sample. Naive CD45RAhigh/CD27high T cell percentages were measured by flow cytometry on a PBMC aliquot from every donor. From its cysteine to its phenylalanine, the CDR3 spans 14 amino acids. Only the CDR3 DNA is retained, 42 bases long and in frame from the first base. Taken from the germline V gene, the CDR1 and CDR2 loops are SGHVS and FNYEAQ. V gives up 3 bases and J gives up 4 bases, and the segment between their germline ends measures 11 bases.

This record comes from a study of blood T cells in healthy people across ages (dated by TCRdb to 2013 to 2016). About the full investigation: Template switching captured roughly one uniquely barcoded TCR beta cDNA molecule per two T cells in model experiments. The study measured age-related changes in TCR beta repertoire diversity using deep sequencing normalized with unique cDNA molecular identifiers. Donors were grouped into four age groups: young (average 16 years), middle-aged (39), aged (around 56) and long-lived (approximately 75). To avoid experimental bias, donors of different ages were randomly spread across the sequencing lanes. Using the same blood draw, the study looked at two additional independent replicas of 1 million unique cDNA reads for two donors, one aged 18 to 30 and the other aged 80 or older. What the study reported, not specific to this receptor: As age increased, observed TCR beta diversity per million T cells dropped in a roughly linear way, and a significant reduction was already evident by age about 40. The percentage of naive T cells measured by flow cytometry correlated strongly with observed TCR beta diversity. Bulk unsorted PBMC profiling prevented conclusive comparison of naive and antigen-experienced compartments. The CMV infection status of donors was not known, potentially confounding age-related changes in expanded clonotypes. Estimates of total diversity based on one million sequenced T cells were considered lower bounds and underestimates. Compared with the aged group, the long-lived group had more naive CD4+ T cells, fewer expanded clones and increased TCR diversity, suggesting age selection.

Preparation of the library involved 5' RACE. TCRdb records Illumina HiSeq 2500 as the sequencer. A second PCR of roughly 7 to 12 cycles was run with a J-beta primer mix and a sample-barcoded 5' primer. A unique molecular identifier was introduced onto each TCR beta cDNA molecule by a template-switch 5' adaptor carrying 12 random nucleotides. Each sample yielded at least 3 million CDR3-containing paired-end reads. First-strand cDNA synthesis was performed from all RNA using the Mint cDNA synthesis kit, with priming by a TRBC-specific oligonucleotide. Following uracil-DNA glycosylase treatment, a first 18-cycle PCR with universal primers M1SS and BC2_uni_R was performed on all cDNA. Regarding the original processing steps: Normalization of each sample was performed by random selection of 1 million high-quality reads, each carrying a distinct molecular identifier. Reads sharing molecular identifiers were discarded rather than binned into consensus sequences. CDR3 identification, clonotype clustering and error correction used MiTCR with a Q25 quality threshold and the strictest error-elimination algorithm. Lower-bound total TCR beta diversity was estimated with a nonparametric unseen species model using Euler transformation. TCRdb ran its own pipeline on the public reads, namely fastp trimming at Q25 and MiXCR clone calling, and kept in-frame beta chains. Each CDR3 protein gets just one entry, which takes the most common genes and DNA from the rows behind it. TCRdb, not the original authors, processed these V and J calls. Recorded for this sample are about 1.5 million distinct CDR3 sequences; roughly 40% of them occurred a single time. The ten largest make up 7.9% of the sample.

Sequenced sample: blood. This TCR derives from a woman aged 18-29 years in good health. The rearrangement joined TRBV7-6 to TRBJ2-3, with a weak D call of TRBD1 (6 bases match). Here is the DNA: TGTGCCAGCAGCTTCACAGGGTTGGCAGATACGCAGTATTTT. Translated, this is CASSFTGLADTQYF.